This T cell receptor (beta chain) is drawn from a study of T cell repertoires in cytomegalovirus infection. Overall study context: Recently identified HLA-C-restricted CMV epitopes were among the peptides used. Study-wide results and limits: HLA-C-restricted CMV-specific TCR beta clonotypes were dominant in the ex vivo response.

In regard to this clonotype: Antigen unknown.

TCRdb passed the reads through MiXCR, listing each CDR3 protein once. Altogether about 150,000 distinct CDR3 sequences are present, roughly 32% being singletons, with the ten largest covering roughly 47%. This CDR3 region has 16 residues. Germline V gene lookup returns CDR1 MGHRA and CDR2 YSYEKL. V was trimmed by 4 bases and J by 1 base, leaving 14 bases between them. The rearrangement links TRBV4-1 to TRBJ2-1; the D call may be TRBD1 or TRBD2 (6 bases each). Sample: CD8+ T cells from cultured PBMCs, taken from culture after CMV antigen stimulation. This clonotype was sampled from a human donor in good health (CMV status not recorded). Some clones in this sample may be carry-over from other donors' samples. The CDR3 here is CASSRKEGESYNEQFF. The CDR3 DNA sequence: TGCGCCAGCAGCCGAAAGGAGGGGGAGTCCTACAATGAGCAGTTCTTC.